This TCR beta chain was observed in a study of blood T cells in healthy people across ages. Regarding the study as a whole: Greater diversity and more naive CD4+ cells were seen in long-lived donors than in aged donors. Age advanced and TCR beta diversity per million T cells fell, roughly linearly.

There are a few counts of this clonotype. Antigen unknown. Per individual sample, total RNA of at least 6 micrograms was extracted. The use of a sample-barcoded 5' primer and a J-beta primer mix characterized a second PCR of about 7 to 12 cycles. Each cDNA molecule was tagged by a template-switch adaptor with 12 random nucleotides. TCRdb re-derived calls from the 5' RACE reads in MiXCR, one entry per CDR3 protein. The sample holds around 990,000 distinct CDR3 sequences, around 25% seen once. These data were also filed under a second study, of T cells of mothers and their children.

Sequencing was done on a sample of blood. This receptor was identified in a girl aged 2 to 10 in good health.

The CDR3 protein is CASTPGLGGTDTQYF. The CDR3 nucleotides read TGTGCCAGCACCCCGGGACTAGGCGGCACAGATACGCAGTATTTT. The rearrangement links TRBV2 to TRBJ2-3; TRBD2 agrees at 8 bases. The length of the CDR3 is 15 residues. V gave up 7 bases and J gave up 1 base; unmatched junction bases: 7. CDR1 is SNHLY and CDR2 is FYNNEI in the germline V gene.